A selection of T cell receptor beta chains follows, all from one sample in a study of blood T cell repertoires in COVID-19. Clones were read by immunoSEQ multiplex PCR, and TCRdb kept only the in-frame ones, dropping some. The data contain roughly 330,000 clones, roughly 86% of them seen just once; the ten biggest clones take up under 5.5%. Sequencing input: PBMCs or T cells enriched from blood (not recorded which). Receptors originate from a young woman who had recovered from COVID-19. CDR3s include the opening cysteine and the closing phenylalanine or tryptophan. The order of the fields is J gene, D gene, clone size, V gene, CDR3 protein, CDR3 DNA. The D gene is left open where the match is weak. Clone size is given for some rows only: seen once, a few or many times, or a class if the clone is expanded.

j_gene: TRBJ1-6; d_gene: .; abundance: once; v_gene: TRBV20-1; CDR3aa: CSASQNSPLHF; CDR3nt: TGCAGTGCTAGTCAAAATTCACCCCTCCACTTT
j_gene: TRBJ1-1; d_gene: .; abundance: .; v_gene: TRBV5-8; CDR3aa: CASSQNTEAFF; CDR3nt: TGTGCCAGCAGTCAGAACACTGAAGCTTTCTTT
j_gene: TRBJ2-2; d_gene: .; abundance: .; v_gene: TRBV9; CDR3aa: CASSVSGTGELFF; CDR3nt: TGTGCCAGCAGCGTGTCAGGGACCGGGGAGCTGTTTTTT
j_gene: TRBJ1-2; d_gene: .; abundance: .; v_gene: TRBV30; CDR3aa: CAWSGLRDGYTF; CDR3nt: TGTGCCTGGAGCGGTCTTCGGGATGGCTACACCTTC
j_gene: TRBJ1-4; d_gene: TRBD1; abundance: .; v_gene: TRBV5-4; CDR3aa: CASTSTGATNEKLFF; CDR3nt: TGTGCCAGCACATCGACAGGGGCAACTAATGAAAAACTGTTTTTT
j_gene: TRBJ1-1; d_gene: .; abundance: .; v_gene: TRBV7-9; CDR3aa: CASSPVDGEYTEAFF; CDR3nt: TGTGCCAGCAGCCCGGTAGACGGAGAGTACACTGAAGCTTTCTTT
j_gene: TRBJ1-1; d_gene: TRBD1; abundance: .; v_gene: TRBV2; CDR3aa: CASSSLPQGVYTEAFF; CDR3nt: TGTGCCAGCAGTTCCCTACCACAGGGGGTCTACACTGAAGCTTTCTTT
j_gene: TRBJ2-7; d_gene: TRBD1; abundance: .; v_gene: TRBV5-1; CDR3aa: CASSIPGQSYEQYF; CDR3nt: TGCGCCAGCAGCATCCCGGGACAGTCCTACGAGCAGTACTTC
j_gene: TRBJ1-5; d_gene: .; abundance: .; v_gene: TRBV2; CDR3aa: CASSYREDQPQHF; CDR3nt: TGTGCCAGCAGTTACAGGGAAGATCAGCCCCAGCATTTT
j_gene: TRBJ2-5; d_gene: TRBD1; abundance: .; v_gene: TRBV5-1; CDR3aa: CASSLQGQGLGETQYF; CDR3nt: TGCGCCAGCAGCTTACAAGGACAGGGCCTGGGGGAGACCCAGTACTTC
j_gene: TRBJ2-3; d_gene: TRBD2; abundance: .; v_gene: TRBV30; CDR3aa: CAWTSGGSSTDTQYF; CDR3nt: TGTGCCTGGACTAGCGGGGGTTCTAGCACAGATACGCAGTATTTT
j_gene: TRBJ1-1; d_gene: TRBD1; abundance: once; v_gene: TRBV7-9; CDR3aa: CASSLSGRGPYGDTEAFF; CDR3nt: TGTGCCAGCAGCTTAAGCGGCAGGGGGCCCTACGGGGACACTGAAGCTTTCTTT
j_gene: TRBJ1-2; d_gene: TRBD1; abundance: once; v_gene: TRBV4-3; CDR3aa: CASSQTSSDRIYGYTF; CDR3nt: TGCGCCAGCAGCCAGACATCCTCGGACAGGATCTATGGCTACACCTTC
j_gene: TRBJ2-6; d_gene: .; abundance: .; v_gene: TRBV5-6; CDR3aa: CASSPFGGLLAGANVLTF; CDR3nt: TGTGCCAGCAGCCCCTTCGGAGGGCTCCTAGCTGGGGCCAACGTCCTGACTTTC
j_gene: TRBJ1-1; d_gene: TRBD1; abundance: .; v_gene: TRBV28; CDR3aa: CASSPSLGSGGGRINEAFF; CDR3nt: TGTGCCAGCAGTCCATCTCTAGGTTCAGGGGGCGGCAGAATAAATGAAGCTTTCTTT
j_gene: TRBJ2-7; d_gene: TRBD1; abundance: .; v_gene: TRBV6-5; CDR3aa: CATTRGDRQYYEQYF; CDR3nt: TGTGCCACTACCAGGGGGGACAGGCAATACTACGAGCAGTACTTC
j_gene: TRBJ2-7; d_gene: .; abundance: .; v_gene: TRBV7-8; CDR3aa: CASSLGVSGTVYSYEQYF; CDR3nt: TGTGCCAGCAGCTTAGGAGTATCCGGTACTGTTTACTCCTACGAGCAGTACTTC
j_gene: TRBJ2-7; d_gene: TRBD1; abundance: .; v_gene: TRBV6-5; CDR3aa: CASSSGTGGVYEQYF; CDR3nt: TGTGCCAGCAGTTCCGGGACAGGGGGGGTCTACGAGCAGTACTTC
j_gene: TRBJ2-7; d_gene: .; abundance: .; v_gene: TRBV4-3; CDR3aa: CASSQAYRSGGAYSYEQYF; CDR3nt: TGCGCCAGCAGCCAAGCATACCGTTCAGGCGGGGCTTACTCCTACGAGCAGTACTTC
j_gene: TRBJ1-4; d_gene: .; abundance: few; v_gene: TRBV9; CDR3aa: CASSVSGTTNEKLFF; CDR3nt: TGTGCCAGCAGCGTGAGCGGAACAACTAATGAAAAACTGTTTTTT
j_gene: TRBJ2-5; d_gene: TRBD1; abundance: .; v_gene: TRBV4-1; CDR3aa: CASSLTGGSGETQYF; CDR3nt: TGCGCCAGCAGCCTTACAGGGGGAAGCGGAGAGACCCAGTACTTC
j_gene: TRBJ2-5; d_gene: .; abundance: .; v_gene: TRBV3-1/TRBV3-2; CDR3aa: CASRLDREETQYF; CDR3nt: TGTGCCAGCAGGCTAGACAGAGAAGAGACCCAGTACTTC
j_gene: TRBJ1-1; d_gene: .; abundance: .; v_gene: TRBV25-1; CDR3aa: CASSEFQENTEAFF; CDR3nt: TGTGCCAGCAGTGAATTCCAGGAGAACACTGAAGCTTTCTTT
j_gene: TRBJ1-2; d_gene: TRBD1; abundance: once; v_gene: TRBV11-2; CDR3aa: CASSLAPRTGQGYTF; CDR3nt: TGTGCCAGCAGCTTAGCCCCCCGGACAGGTCAAGGCTACACCTTC
j_gene: TRBJ1-2; d_gene: TRBD1; abundance: .; v_gene: TRBV5-1; CDR3aa: CASSLGDRGRVYGYTF; CDR3nt: TGCGCCAGCAGCCTGGGGGACAGGGGGCGCGTCTATGGCTACACCTTC
j_gene: TRBJ2-7; d_gene: TRBD1; abundance: .; v_gene: TRBV28; CDR3aa: CASRNSGTDPYEQYF; CDR3nt: TGTGCCAGCAGAAACTCCGGGACAGACCCCTACGAGCAGTACTTC
j_gene: TRBJ2-3; d_gene: TRBD1; abundance: few; v_gene: TRBV9; CDR3aa: CASSGQGANTQYF; CDR3nt: TGTGCCAGCAGCGGGCAGGGGGCGAATACGCAGTATTTT
j_gene: TRBJ1-5; d_gene: TRBD1; abundance: .; v_gene: TRBV6-5; CDR3aa: CASWTGPNQPQHF; CDR3nt: TGTGCCAGCTGGACAGGCCCCAATCAGCCCCAGCATTTT
j_gene: TRBJ1-3; d_gene: TRBD1; abundance: once; v_gene: TRBV6-5; CDR3aa: CASRRRQGTIYF; CDR3nt: TGTGCCAGCAGGCGGAGACAGGGCACCATATATTTT
j_gene: TRBJ1-2; d_gene: .; abundance: .; v_gene: TRBV7-9; CDR3aa: CASSLERFVSRANYGYTF; CDR3nt: TGTGCCAGCAGCTTAGAGCGGTTCGTCAGTCGAGCTAACTATGGCTACACCTTC
j_gene: TRBJ1-2; d_gene: TRBD1; abundance: few; v_gene: TRBV19; CDR3aa: CASRNRGRANYGYTF; CDR3nt: TGTGCCAGTAGGAACAGGGGGAGGGCTAACTATGGCTACACCTTC
j_gene: TRBJ1-1; d_gene: .; abundance: .; v_gene: TRBV4-2; CDR3aa: CASSHAGRGNTEAFF; CDR3nt: TGTGCCAGCAGCCACGCGGGGCGGGGGAACACTGAAGCTTTCTTT
j_gene: TRBJ1-6; d_gene: .; abundance: .; v_gene: TRBV18; CDR3aa: CASSVNRENSPLHF; CDR3nt: TGTGCCAGCTCAGTTAACAGGGAAAACTCACCCCTCCACTTT
j_gene: TRBJ2-1; d_gene: TRBD2; abundance: once; v_gene: TRBV9; CDR3aa: CASSAAGEPYNEQFF; CDR3nt: TGTGCCAGCAGCGCGGCGGGGGAACCCTACAATGAGCAGTTCTTC
j_gene: TRBJ2-5; d_gene: .; abundance: .; v_gene: TRBV7-9; CDR3aa: CASSFERKSYQETQYF; CDR3nt: TGTGCCAGCAGCTTCGAGCGGAAATCGTACCAAGAGACCCAGTACTTC
j_gene: TRBJ1-2; d_gene: .; abundance: .; v_gene: TRBV13; CDR3aa: CASSDLSDSYTF; CDR3nt: TGTGCCAGCAGCGATCTCAGTGATAGCTACACCTTC
j_gene: TRBJ1-2; d_gene: TRBD1; abundance: .; v_gene: TRBV30; CDR3aa: CAWLDRGSLGYTF; CDR3nt: TGTGCCTGGTTGGACAGGGGGTCTCTGGGCTACACCTTC
j_gene: TRBJ1-2; d_gene: .; abundance: .; v_gene: TRBV10-3; CDR3aa: CATNAGSGYTF; CDR3nt: TGTGCCACCAATGCAGGGTCTGGCTACACCTTC
j_gene: TRBJ2-7; d_gene: TRBD1; abundance: .; v_gene: TRBV27; CDR3aa: CASSLTGGRLPYEQYF; CDR3nt: TGTGCCAGCAGTTTAACAGGGGGAAGGCTTCCCTACGAGCAGTACTTC
j_gene: TRBJ2-7; d_gene: TRBD1; abundance: .; v_gene: TRBV7-6; CDR3aa: CASSPGTGKTHEQYF; CDR3nt: TGTGCCAGCAGCCCCGGGACAGGAAAAACCCACGAGCAGTACTTC
j_gene: TRBJ1-1; d_gene: TRBD1; abundance: .; v_gene: TRBV29-1; CDR3aa: CSVSRQGAGTEAFF; CDR3nt: TGCAGCGTTTCCCGACAGGGGGCCGGCACTGAAGCTTTCTTT
j_gene: TRBJ1-4; d_gene: .; abundance: .; v_gene: TRBV7-2; CDR3aa: CASSSRGGGEKLFF; CDR3nt: TGTGCCAGCAGCTCGAGGGGGGGAGGAGAAAAACTGTTTTTT
j_gene: TRBJ1-2; d_gene: .; abundance: .; v_gene: TRBV6-1; CDR3aa: CASSELLSYGYTF; CDR3nt: TGTGCCAGCAGTGAATTGCTATCCTATGGCTACACCTTC
j_gene: TRBJ2-1; d_gene: TRBD2; abundance: .; v_gene: TRBV6-2/TRBV6-3; CDR3aa: CASSPSPITSGGFNEQFF; CDR3nt: TGTGCCAGCAGCCCGAGCCCCATTACTAGCGGGGGGTTCAATGAGCAGTTCTTC
j_gene: TRBJ1-5; d_gene: TRBD1; abundance: .; v_gene: TRBV28; CDR3aa: CASSFFRGVDQPQHF; CDR3nt: TGTGCCAGCAGTTTCTTCAGGGGGGTGGATCAGCCCCAGCATTTT
j_gene: TRBJ2-1; d_gene: .; abundance: .; v_gene: TRBV4-1; CDR3aa: CASSQGLADNEQFF; CDR3nt: TGCGCCAGCAGCCAAGGTCTCGCAGACAATGAGCAGTTCTTC
j_gene: TRBJ2-5; d_gene: .; abundance: .; v_gene: TRBV5-6; CDR3aa: CASTMTVQETQYF; CDR3nt: TGTGCCAGCACCATGACAGTCCAAGAGACCCAGTACTTC
j_gene: TRBJ1-1; d_gene: .; abundance: .; v_gene: TRBV29-1; CDR3aa: CSVLVRELLTEAFF; CDR3nt: TGCAGCGTTTTAGTGAGGGAATTGCTCACTGAAGCTTTCTTT
j_gene: TRBJ2-7; d_gene: .; abundance: .; v_gene: TRBV5-5; CDR3aa: CASSLDAAGGSYEQYF; CDR3nt: TGTGCCAGCAGCTTGGACGCTGCAGGGGGGTCCTACGAGCAGTACTTC
j_gene: TRBJ2-7; d_gene: .; abundance: .; v_gene: TRBV19; CDR3aa: CASSTPGWGRYEQYF; CDR3nt: TGTGCCAGTAGTACCCCGGGCTGGGGCCGCTACGAGCAGTACTTC
j_gene: TRBJ1-2; d_gene: TRBD1; abundance: .; v_gene: TRBV5-4; CDR3aa: CASTPEGQGGGYTF; CDR3nt: TGTGCCAGCACCCCCGAGGGACAGGGTGGAGGCTACACCTTC
j_gene: TRBJ1-6; d_gene: TRBD1; abundance: .; v_gene: TRBV5-6; CDR3aa: CASSLTGGVEAPLHF; CDR3nt: TGTGCCAGCAGCTTGACAGGGGGAGTAGAAGCGCCCCTCCACTTT
j_gene: TRBJ1-1; d_gene: .; abundance: .; v_gene: TRBV3-1/TRBV3-2; CDR3aa: CASSSPGGTEAFF; CDR3nt: TGTGCCAGCTCGAGTCCGGGGGGCACTGAAGCTTTCTTT
j_gene: TRBJ1-1; d_gene: TRBD1; abundance: .; v_gene: TRBV29-1; CDR3aa: CSVRTGLNTEAFF; CDR3nt: TGCAGCGTGAGGACAGGGCTGAACACTGAAGCTTTCTTT